The 2 T cell receptor beta chains below come from one sample, sequenced in a study of T cell changes during pregnancy in multiple sclerosis. The assay was immunoSEQ multiplex PCR, and TCRdb's table has in-frame clones only and misses some. The table includes tens of thousands of clones, 85% to 95% detected once. This specimen consisted of CD8+ T cells from peripheral blood mononuclear cells, obtained before pregnancy. These TCRs come from a female donor with multiple sclerosis, enrolled in a pregnancy study.

The count of this clone is one. The rearrangement uses TRBV7-9 and TRBJ2-1; 13 bases line up with TRBD2. The CDR3 spans 15 residues. V lost 5 bases and J lost 10; bases outside the gene matches: 8. CDR1 and CDR2 (germline): SEHNR, FQNEAQ (reference sequence). The CDR3 sequence is CASSEPGLAGREQFF. The CDR3 DNA is TGTGCCAGCAGCGAACCGGGACTAGCGGGAAGGGAGCAGTTCTTC.

V and J are TRBV11-2 and TRBJ2-7, with TRBD2 matching 8 bases. From germline, CDR1 is SGHAT and CDR2 FQNNGV. The CDR3 length is 15 residues. J was trimmed by 3 bases and V by 2 bases; bases with no gene match: 6. The CDR3 here is CASSLPLAGIYEQYF. CDR3 sequence (DNA): TGTGCCAGCAGCTTACCCCTAGCGGGCATCTACGAGCAGTACTTC.